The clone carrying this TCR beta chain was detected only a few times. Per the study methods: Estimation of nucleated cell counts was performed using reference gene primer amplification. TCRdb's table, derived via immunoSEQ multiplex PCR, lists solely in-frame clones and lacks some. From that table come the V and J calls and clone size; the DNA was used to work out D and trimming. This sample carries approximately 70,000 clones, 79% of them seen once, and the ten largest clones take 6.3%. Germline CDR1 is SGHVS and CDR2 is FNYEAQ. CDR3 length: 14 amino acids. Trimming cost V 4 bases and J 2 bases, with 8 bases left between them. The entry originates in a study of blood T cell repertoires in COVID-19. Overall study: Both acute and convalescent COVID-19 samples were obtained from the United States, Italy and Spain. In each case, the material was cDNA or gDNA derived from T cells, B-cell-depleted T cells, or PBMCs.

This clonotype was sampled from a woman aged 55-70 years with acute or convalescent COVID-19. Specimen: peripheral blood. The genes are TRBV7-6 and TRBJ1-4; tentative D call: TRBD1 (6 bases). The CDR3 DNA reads TGTGCCAGCAGCTCCGGACAGACTAATGAAAAACTGTTTTTT. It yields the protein CASSSGQTNEKLFF. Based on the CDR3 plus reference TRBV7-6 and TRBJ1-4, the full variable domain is GAGVSQSPRYKVTKRGQDVALRCDPISGHVSLYWYRQALGQGPEFLTYFNYEAQQDKSGLPNDRFSAERPEGSISTLTIQRTEQRDSAMYRCASSSGQTNEKLFFGSGTQLSVL.